This TCR beta chain comes out of a study of blood T cells in healthy people across ages. Study results and caveats: Comparison with aged donors showed that long-lived donors had more naive CD4+ cells and higher diversity. Significant beta diversity loss was already apparent by age approximately 38, declining roughly linearly.

Sample-barcoded 5' priming and a J-beta primer mix drove a second PCR of roughly 6 to 12 cycles. The template-switch adaptor was a 5' adaptor with 12 random nucleotides. It tagged each cDNA molecule. TCRdb re-analysed the 5' RACE reads in MiXCR, keeping a single row per CDR3 protein. The table shows more than 650,000 distinct CDR3 sequences, with around a fifth occurring only once. Many counts were recorded for this clonotype. Its specificity is not known. Each sample yielded at least 5.5 micrograms of PBMC total RNA. V gave up 7 bases and J gave up 1 base, with 13 bases separating them. The CDR3 has 14 residues.

Sequenced sample: blood. V is TRBV12-3 or TRBV12-4 and J is TRBJ1-1; D not resolved. This receptor was obtained from a man between 65 and 85 years old in good health. Written as DNA, the CDR3 is TGTGCCAGCATCTCGCCGAGCAGGAACACTGAAGCTTTCTTT. Its translation: CASISPSRNTEAFF.